This passage covers 15 T cell receptor beta chains from one sample sequenced in a study of cytomegalovirus exposure and HLA in healthy donors. PCR involved 60 Vbeta and 13 Jbeta primers. Sequenced by immunoSEQ multiplex PCR; TCRdb stores in-frame clones only, minus some. The table counts tens of thousands of clones; about 0.61% lies in the top ten. The sequenced sample was PBMCs. The origin of the receptors is a man in his forties or fifties in good health and CMV-seronegative.

The chain uses TRBV6-5 and TRBJ2-1, with 11 bases aligning to TRBD2. V lost 0 bases to trimming and J lost 7 bases; unmatched junction nucleotides: 5. Germline CDR1 reads MNHEY; CDR2 reads SVGAGI. This CDR3 contains 16 residues. The CDR3 DNA reads as TGTGCCAGCAGTTACTCGACTAGCGGGGCTGGGAATGAGCAGTTCTTC. It is translated as CASSYSTSGAGNEQFF.

The J gene is TRBJ1-2, the V gene TRBV15; possible D gene TRBD1, 5 bases. Germline V gives CDR1 LNHNV, CDR2 YYDKDF (reference sequence). V shed 5 bases and J shed 4 bases, with 14 bases lying between them. This CDR3 contains 14 residues. The CDR3 nucleotides read TGTGCCACCAGCTACACAAGGGGCCGCTATGGCTACACCTTC. Translating it yields CATSYTRGRYGYTF.

The gene calls are TRBV29-1 and TRBJ2-1; the D gene is possibly TRBD1 (5 bases). Germline V gives CDR1 SQVTM, CDR2 ANQGSEA. Trimming shortened V by 1 base and J by 6 bases, and 13 bases separated the two germline ends. CDR3 length equals 14 residues. CDR3 nucleotide sequence: TGCAGCGTTGAAGTATTTGACAGTTTCAATGAGCAGTTCTTC. Translated: CSVEVFDSFNEQFF.

The gene calls are TRBV5-1 and TRBJ2-3, with 11 positions matching TRBD1. CDR1 is SGHRS, CDR2 YFSETQ, per germline. The CDR3 runs to 16 residues. Trimming took 7 bases from V and 2 from J; bases not matched to a gene: 9. The DNA for the CDR3 is TGCGCCAGCGGGGCGGGGACAGGGGGATTCACAGATACGCAGTATTTT. This sequence encodes CASGAGTGGFTDTQYF.

The chain recombines TRBV6-8 with TRBJ1-5; the D gene is possibly TRBD1 (5 bases). Trimming stripped 9 bases from V and 6 bases from J, with 24 bases between. The CDR3 is made up of 16 amino acids. The germline gives CDR1 MNHGY, CDR2 SAAAGT. As DNA, the CDR3 is TGTGCCAGTCTCTCACAGGAAATCCTCCGATCTCAGCCCCAGCATTTT. Translating it yields CASLSQEILRSQPQHF.

The V call is TRBV14, the J call TRBJ1-2; D is unresolved. The length of the CDR3 is 13 residues. From germline, CDR1 is SGHDN and CDR2 FVKESK. V lost 1 base and J lost 8, with 11 bases in between. The CDR3 loop is CASSQVTFRGYTF. The CDR3 region has the DNA TGTGCCAGCAGCCAAGTTACTTTCCGGGGCTACACCTTC. Full variable domain (outside the CDR3, taken from reference TRBV14 and TRBJ1-2): EAGVTQFPSHSVIEKGQTVTLRCDPISGHDNLYWYRRVMGKEIKFLLHFVKESKQDESGMPNNRFLAERTGGTYSTLKVQPAELEDSGVYFCASSQVTFRGYTFGSGTRLTVV.

V is TRBV5-1 and J is TRBJ2-3; 11 bases are shared with TRBD1. The germline V gene encodes CDR1 SGHRS and CDR2 YFSETQ. Trimming removed 2 bases from V and 6 bases from J; junction bases left unmatched: 5. This CDR3 has 15 residues. The CDR3 sequence is CASSLLGQGVDTQYF. CDR3 bases: TGCGCCAGCAGCTTATTGGGACAGGGGGTTGATACGCAGTATTTT.

V gene TRBV2 combines with J gene TRBJ1-4; 8 bases line up with TRBD1. J gave up 6 bases and V 1 base, and 4 bases lay outside the gene matches. The CDR3 runs 15 residues. Germline CDR1 is SNHLY and CDR2 is FYNNEI. CDR3: CASSEGQGAYEKLFF. CDR3 in DNA: TGTGCCAGCAGTGAAGGGCAGGGGGCTTATGAAAAACTGTTTTTT. The full variable domain, its missing parts supplied by reference TRBV2 and TRBJ1-4, is EPEVTQTPSHQVTQMGQEVILRCVPISNHLYFYWYRQILGQKVEFLVSFYNNEISEKSEIFDDQFSVERPDGSNFTLKIRSTKLEDSAMYFCASSEGQGAYEKLFFGSGTQLSVL.

The chain uses TRBV13 and TRBJ2-7, with TRBD1 identical over 7 bases. The V and J ends lost 2 bases and 0 bases, in that order; junction bases with no gene match: 7. Germline CDR1 is PRHDT and CDR2 is FYEKMQ (reference sequence). The CDR3 totals 16 residues. The CDR3 region has the DNA TGTGCCAGCAGCTTAAGGACCAGGGGGAACTCCTACGAGCAGTACTTC. Protein product: CASSLRTRGNSYEQYF.

The chain combines TRBV7-3 with TRBJ2-1; 8 nucleotides line up with TRBD1. There are 15 residues in the CDR3. The ends lost 0 bases at V and 10 bases at J; junction bases unmatched: 8. The germline gives CDR1 SGHTA, CDR2 FQGTGA. The CDR3 here is CASSLTGTGVGEQFF. The CDR3 nucleotides read TGTGCCAGCAGCTTAACGGGGACAGGCGTCGGGGAGCAGTTCTTC.

The gene calls are TRBV5-1 and TRBJ1-6; tentative D call: TRBD1 (6 bases). Trimming removed 6 bases at V and 7 bases at J, with 11 bases between. Germline V lookup: CDR1 SGHRS, CDR2 YFSETQ. The CDR3 extends over 13 amino acids. CDR3 in amino acids: CASTWDINSPLHF. DNA for the CDR3: TGCGCCAGCACCTGGGACATCAATTCACCCCTCCACTTT.

The CDR3 region has the DNA TGCAGCGTGACAGGGGGCGATGGTCAGCCCCAGCATTTT. This sequence encodes CSVTGGDGQPQHF. The chain uses TRBV29-1 and TRBJ1-5; 10 positions match TRBD1. After removal of 6 bases from V and 6 bases from J, the junction contained 5 bases not matched to a gene. The CDR3 runs 13 residues. Looked up from germline, CDR1 is SQVTM and CDR2 is ANQGSEA.

The genes are TRBV28 and TRBJ1-2, with D unclear. The germline CDR1 and CDR2 sequences are MDHEN and SYDVKM. The CDR3 sequence is 11 residues long. V was clipped by 1 base and J by 6 bases, with 3 bases between them. The CDR3 reads CASSLLDGYTF. The DNA for the CDR3 is TGTGCCAGCAGTTTATTAGATGGCTACACCTTC.

The chain links TRBV10-3 to TRBJ2-7; 11 bases are shared with TRBD2. Germline CDR1 and CDR2: ENHRY and SYGVKD. The V and J ends lost 5 bases and 2 bases, in that order; junction bases with no gene match: 5. This CDR3 has 15 residues. CDR3 in amino acids: CAISSLAGAAYEQYF. The CDR3 nucleotides read TGTGCCATCAGTTCACTAGCGGGAGCCGCCTACGAGCAGTACTTC.

V usage is TRBV11-2 and J usage is TRBJ2-3; 7 bases align to TRBD1. There are 14 residues in the CDR3. Germline lookup yields CDR1 SGHAT and CDR2 FQNNGV. V was clipped by 3 bases and J by 2 bases; unmatched bases: 2. Here the CDR3 DNA reads TGTGCCAGCAGCTTCACAGGGGTCACAGATACGCAGTATTTT. This encodes CASSFTGVTDTQYF.